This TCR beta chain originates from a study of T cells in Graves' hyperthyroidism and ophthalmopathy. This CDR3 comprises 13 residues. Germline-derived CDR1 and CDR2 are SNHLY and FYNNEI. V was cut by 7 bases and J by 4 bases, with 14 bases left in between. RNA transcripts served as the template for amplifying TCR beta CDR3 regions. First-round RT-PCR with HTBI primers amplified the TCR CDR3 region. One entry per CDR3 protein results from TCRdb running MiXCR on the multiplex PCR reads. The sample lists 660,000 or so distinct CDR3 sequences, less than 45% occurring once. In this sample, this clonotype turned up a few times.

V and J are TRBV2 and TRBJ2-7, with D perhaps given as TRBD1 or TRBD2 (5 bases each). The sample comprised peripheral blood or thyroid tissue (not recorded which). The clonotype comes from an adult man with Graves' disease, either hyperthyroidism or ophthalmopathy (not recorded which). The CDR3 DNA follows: TGTGCCAGCACCGACGGGGCTTCATACGAGCAGTACTTC. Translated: CASTDGASYEQYF.